This T cell receptor beta chain was recovered during a study of T cell responses to AZD1222 COVID-19 vaccine. Some clones are missing from TCRdb's copy, which holds only in-frame ones; the method was immunoSEQ multiplex PCR. The sample consists of approximately 300,000 clones, around 93% of them appearing once. The germline CDR1 and CDR2 sequences are SNHLY and FYNNEI. The CDR3 runs to 15 residues. Germline trimming cut 7 bases from V and 5 bases from J; bases unmatched to any gene: 10. Notes on this clone: Other DNA sequences from this sample encode an identical CDR3 as well.

This chain joins TRBV2 and TRBJ2-3; 9 bases agree with TRBD2. The TCR was taken from an adult who received the AZD1222 COVID-19 vaccine. The starting material was peripheral blood, obtained 28 days after the second AZD1222 dose. CDR3 region: CASNLLAGGGDTQYF. The CDR3 DNA sequence: TGTGCCAGCAATCTACTAGCGGGTGGTGGAGATACGCAGTATTTT.